This TCR beta chain is from a study of blood T cell repertoires in COVID-19. Study-wide background: Samples came from the United States, Italy and Spain, spanning acute and convalescent COVID-19. Sources were T cells, B-cell-depleted T cells, or PBMCs; the material itself was cDNA or gDNA.

Authors' data handling: Reference gene primer amplification yielded estimated nucleated cell counts. The repertoire was sequenced with immunoSEQ multiplex PCR; TCRdb's copy has only in-frame clones and lacks some. Clone size and V and J calls were adopted from that table, with D and trimming inferred from the DNA. The sample has about 150,000 clones; about four fifths are singletons. Germline CDR1 is SEHNR and CDR2 is FQNEAQ (reference sequence). Trimming stripped 1 base from V and 7 bases from J, with 5 bases between. This CDR3 is built from 12 residues. The J gene is TRBJ1-3, the V gene TRBV7-9; D gene unclear. Sequenced: peripheral blood. This clonotype was obtained from a woman aged 55-69 years with acute or convalescent COVID-19. The CDR3 DNA reads as TGTGCCAGCAGCTTAGTCGGGAACACCATATATTTT. This codes for CASSLVGNTIYF.